This TCR beta chain was sequenced for a study of cytomegalovirus exposure and HLA in healthy donors. The PCR ran on 60 Vbeta and 13 Jbeta primers. TCRdb keeps only in-frame clones here, not all; method: immunoSEQ multiplex PCR. The table has approximately 150,000 clones, about 80% seen once. Sequencing was performed on PBMCs. The receptor comes from a man aged 18 to 30 in good health and CMV-seronegative.

The CDR3 DNA follows: TGTGCCAGCAGCTTGGAATTGCGGGGGCGTTACTACGAGCAGTACTTC. It is translated as CASSLELRGRYYEQYF. The rearrangement links TRBV5-6 to TRBJ2-7; tentative D call: TRBD2 (7 bases). Germline assignment: CDR1 SGHDT and CDR2 YYEEEE. The germline V and J ends were trimmed by 0 bases and 3 bases, with 16 bases remaining between them. There are 16 residues in the CDR3.